This entry is about one TCR beta chain. Antigen: not known. The protocol was immunoSEQ multiplex PCR, while the TCRdb copy is restricted to in-frame clones and leaves out a portion. The sample lists more than 150,000 clones; 80% to 95% were seen once. This specimen belongs to a study of T cell responses to AZD1222 COVID-19 vaccine. Study details: The study pooled second doses at about 4 or about 12 weeks.

Study-wide points: Only 5 or 6 people who got AZD1222 tested seropositive at baseline. Targets within unmutated variant regions were reportedly found for nearly half of spike-specific TCRs. Scientists sampled the repertoires only once the peak T cell response had passed.

The specimen comprised peripheral blood, sampled on day 0 of AZD1222 vaccination. This TCR derives from an adult in good health.

The CDR3 DNA is TGTGCCTGGAGTGTCCTCCGGGGGCCCAATTCACCCCTCCACTTT. Translating it yields CAWSVLRGPNSPLHF. The chain uses TRBV30 and TRBJ1-6, with D possibly TRBD1 on 6 matching bases. V shed 0 bases and J shed 7 bases, with 13 bases lying between them. The CDR3 has 15 residues. Germline V gene sequence: CDR1 GTSNPN, CDR2 SVGIG (reference sequence).